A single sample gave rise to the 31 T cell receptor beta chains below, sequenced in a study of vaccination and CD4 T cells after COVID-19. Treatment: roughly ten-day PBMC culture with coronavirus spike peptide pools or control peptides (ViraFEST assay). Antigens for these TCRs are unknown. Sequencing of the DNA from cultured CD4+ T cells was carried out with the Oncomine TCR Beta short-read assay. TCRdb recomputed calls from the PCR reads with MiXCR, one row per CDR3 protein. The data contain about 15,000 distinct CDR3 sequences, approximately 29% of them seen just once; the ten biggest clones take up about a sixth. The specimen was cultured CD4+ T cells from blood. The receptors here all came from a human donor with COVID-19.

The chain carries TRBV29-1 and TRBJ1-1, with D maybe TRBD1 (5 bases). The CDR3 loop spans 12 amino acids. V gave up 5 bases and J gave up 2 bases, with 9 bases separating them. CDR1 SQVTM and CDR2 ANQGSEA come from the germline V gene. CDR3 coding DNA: TGCAGCGTTAACTGGGGCAACACTGAAGCTTTCTTT. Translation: CSVNWGNTEAFF.

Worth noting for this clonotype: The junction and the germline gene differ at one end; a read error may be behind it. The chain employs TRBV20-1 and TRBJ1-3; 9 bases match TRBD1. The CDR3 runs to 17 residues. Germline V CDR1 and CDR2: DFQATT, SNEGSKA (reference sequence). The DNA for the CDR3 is TGCAGTGCTAGCGACGAGGCCGGGACAGGGACTGGAAACACCGTATATTTT. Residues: CSASDEAGTGTGNTVYF.

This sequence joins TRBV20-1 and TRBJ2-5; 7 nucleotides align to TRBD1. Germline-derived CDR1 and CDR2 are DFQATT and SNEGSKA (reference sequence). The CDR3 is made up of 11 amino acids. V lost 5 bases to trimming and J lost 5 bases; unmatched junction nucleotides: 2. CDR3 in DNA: TGCAGTGCTGACAGGGCGGAGACCCAGTACTTC. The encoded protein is CSADRAETQYF.

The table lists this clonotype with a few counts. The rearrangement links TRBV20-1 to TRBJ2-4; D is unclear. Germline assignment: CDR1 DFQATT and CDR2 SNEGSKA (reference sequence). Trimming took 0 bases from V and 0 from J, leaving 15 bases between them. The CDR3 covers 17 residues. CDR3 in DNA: TGCAGTGCTAGAGATCAGCTGAACAACCCAGCCAAAAACATTCAGTACTTC. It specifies CSARDQLNNPAKNIQYF.

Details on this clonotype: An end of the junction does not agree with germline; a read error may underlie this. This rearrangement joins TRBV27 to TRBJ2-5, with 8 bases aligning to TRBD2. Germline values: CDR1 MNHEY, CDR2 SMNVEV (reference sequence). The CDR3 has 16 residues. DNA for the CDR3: TGTGCCAGCAGGAACCTTCAAGCGGGGGTGGGGGAGACCCGGTACTTC. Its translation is CASRNLQAGVGETRYF.

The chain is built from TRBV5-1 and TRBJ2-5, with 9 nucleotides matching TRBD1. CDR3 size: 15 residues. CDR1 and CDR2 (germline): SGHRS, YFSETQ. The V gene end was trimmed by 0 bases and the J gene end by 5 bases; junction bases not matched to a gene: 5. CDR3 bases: TGCGCCAGCAGCTTGGGGGGACAGGGTGGCGAGACCCAGTACTTC. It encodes CASSLGGQGGETQYF.

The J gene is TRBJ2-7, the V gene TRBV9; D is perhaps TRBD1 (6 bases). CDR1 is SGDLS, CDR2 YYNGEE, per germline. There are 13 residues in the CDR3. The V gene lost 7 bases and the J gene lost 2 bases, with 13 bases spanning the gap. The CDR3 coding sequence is TGTGCCAGCGGCAAGGACAGCCCCTACGAGCAGTACTTC. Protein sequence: CASGKDSPYEQYF.

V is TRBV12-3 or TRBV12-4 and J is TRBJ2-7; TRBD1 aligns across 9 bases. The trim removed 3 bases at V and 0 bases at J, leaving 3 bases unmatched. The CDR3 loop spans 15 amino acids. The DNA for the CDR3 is TGTGCCAGCAGTTTCTCGGGACAGGGCTCCTACGAGCAGTACTTC. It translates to CASSFSGQGSYEQYF.

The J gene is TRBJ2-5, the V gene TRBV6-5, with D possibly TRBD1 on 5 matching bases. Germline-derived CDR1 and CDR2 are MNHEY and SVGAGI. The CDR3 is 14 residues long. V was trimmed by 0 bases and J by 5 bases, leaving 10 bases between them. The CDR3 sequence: CASSYSGQGETQYF. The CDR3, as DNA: TGTGCCAGCAGTTACTCAGGGCAGGGTGAGACCCAGTACTTC.

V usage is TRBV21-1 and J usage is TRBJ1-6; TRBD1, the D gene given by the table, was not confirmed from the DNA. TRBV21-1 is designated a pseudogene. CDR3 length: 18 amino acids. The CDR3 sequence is CASSRNPQGTGLRSPLHF. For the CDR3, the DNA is TGTGCCAGCAGCCGAAACCCTCAAGGGACAGGTTTGCGTTCACCCCTCCACTTT.

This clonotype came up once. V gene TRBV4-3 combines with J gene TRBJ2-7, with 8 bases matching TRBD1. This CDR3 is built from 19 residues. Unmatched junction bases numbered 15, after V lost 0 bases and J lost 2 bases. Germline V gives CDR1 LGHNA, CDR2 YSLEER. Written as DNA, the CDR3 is TGCGCCAGCAGCCAAGATCCACCCCACGGGACAGGTGATGCCTACGAGCAGTACTTC. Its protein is CASSQDPPHGTGDAYEQYF.

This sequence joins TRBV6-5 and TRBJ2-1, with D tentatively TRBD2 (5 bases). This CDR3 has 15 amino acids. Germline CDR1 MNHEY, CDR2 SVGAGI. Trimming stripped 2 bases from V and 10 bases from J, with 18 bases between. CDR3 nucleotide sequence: TGTGCCAGCAGTTACGACCCTACTTCCTCGGGGGAGCAGTTCTTC. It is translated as CASSYDPTSSGEQFF.

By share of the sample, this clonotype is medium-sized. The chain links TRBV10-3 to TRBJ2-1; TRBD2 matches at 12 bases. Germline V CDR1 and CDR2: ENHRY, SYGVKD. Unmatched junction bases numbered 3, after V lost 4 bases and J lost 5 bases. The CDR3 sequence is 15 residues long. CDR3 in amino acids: CAISVGLAGNNEQFF. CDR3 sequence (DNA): TGTGCCATCAGTGTCGGACTAGCGGGGAACAATGAGCAGTTCTTC.

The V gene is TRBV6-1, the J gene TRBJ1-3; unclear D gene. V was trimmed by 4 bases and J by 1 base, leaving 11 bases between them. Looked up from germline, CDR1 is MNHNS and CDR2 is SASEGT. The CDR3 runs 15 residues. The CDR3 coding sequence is TGTGCCAGCAGTGCGTTGGGGTCTTCTGGAAACACCATATATTTT. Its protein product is CASSALGSSGNTIYF.

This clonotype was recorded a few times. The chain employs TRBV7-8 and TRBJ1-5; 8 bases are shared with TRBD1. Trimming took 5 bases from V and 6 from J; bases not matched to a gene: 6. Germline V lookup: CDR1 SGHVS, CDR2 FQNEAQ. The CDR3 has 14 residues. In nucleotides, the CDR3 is TGTGCCAGCAGCATTGACAGGGGTAGTCAGCCCCAGCATTTT. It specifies CASSIDRGSQPQHF.

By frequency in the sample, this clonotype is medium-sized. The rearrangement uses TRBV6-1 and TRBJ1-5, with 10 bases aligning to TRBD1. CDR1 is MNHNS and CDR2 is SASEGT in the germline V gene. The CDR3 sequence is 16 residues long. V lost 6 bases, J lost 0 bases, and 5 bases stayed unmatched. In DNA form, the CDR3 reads TGTGCCAGCAGCCCACGGACAGGGGGTAGCAATCAGCCCCAGCATTTT. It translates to CASSPRTGGSNQPQHF.

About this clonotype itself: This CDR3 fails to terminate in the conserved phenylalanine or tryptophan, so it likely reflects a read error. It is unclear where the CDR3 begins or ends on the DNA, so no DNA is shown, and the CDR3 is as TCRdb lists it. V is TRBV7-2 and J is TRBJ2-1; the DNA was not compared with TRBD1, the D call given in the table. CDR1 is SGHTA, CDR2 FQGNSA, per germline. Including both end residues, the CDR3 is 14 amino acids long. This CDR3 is CASSPEPRGAGGFL.

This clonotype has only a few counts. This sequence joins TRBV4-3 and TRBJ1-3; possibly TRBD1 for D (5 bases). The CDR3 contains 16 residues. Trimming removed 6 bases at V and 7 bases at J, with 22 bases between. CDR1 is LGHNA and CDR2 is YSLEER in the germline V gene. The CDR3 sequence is CASRQHATEGWNTIYF. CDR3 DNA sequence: TGCGCCAGCAGGCAGCACGCGACAGAAGGTTGGAACACCATATATTTT.

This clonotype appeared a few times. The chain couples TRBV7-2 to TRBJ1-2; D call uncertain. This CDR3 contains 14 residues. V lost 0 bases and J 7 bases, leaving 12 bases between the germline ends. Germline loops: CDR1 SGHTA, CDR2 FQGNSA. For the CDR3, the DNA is TGTGCCAGCAGCTTAGCTCCCAGACCAGGTGGCTACACCTTC. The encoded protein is CASSLAPRPGGYTF.

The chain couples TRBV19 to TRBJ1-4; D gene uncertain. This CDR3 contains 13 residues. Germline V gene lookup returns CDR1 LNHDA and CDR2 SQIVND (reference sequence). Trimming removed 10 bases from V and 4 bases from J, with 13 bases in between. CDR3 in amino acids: CAIREGSNEKLFF. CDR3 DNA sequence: TGTGCCATCCGAGAAGGAAGTAATGAAAAACTGTTTTTT.

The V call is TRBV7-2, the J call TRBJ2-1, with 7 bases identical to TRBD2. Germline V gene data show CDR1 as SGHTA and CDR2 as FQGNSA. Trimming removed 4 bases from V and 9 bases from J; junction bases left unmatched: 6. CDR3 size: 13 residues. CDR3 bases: TGTGCCAGCAGCTCCTCTAGCGGTTTTGAGCAGTTCTTC. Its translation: CASSSSSGFEQFF.

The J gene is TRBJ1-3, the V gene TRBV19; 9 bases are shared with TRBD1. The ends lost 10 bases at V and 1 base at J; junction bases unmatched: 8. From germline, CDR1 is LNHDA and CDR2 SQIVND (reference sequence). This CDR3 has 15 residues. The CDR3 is CATRSGTGSGNTIYF. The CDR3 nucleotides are TGTGCCACCCGATCCGGGACAGGGTCTGGAAACACCATATATTTT.

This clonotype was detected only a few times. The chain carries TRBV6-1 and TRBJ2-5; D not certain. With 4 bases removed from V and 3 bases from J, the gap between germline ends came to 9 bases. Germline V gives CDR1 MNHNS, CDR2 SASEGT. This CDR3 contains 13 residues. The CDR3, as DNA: TGTGCCAGCAGTGCGGGTCTAAAAGAGACCCAGTACTTC. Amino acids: CASSAGLKETQYF.

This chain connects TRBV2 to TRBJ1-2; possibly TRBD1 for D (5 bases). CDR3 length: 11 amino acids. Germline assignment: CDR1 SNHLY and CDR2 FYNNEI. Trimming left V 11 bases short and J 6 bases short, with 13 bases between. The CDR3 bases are TGTGCCGGCAAGGTGGGACATGGCTACACCTTC. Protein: CAGKVGHGYTF.

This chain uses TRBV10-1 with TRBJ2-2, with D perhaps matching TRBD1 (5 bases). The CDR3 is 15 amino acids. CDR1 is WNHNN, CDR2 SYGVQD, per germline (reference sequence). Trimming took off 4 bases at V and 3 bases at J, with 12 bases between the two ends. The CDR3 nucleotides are TGCGCCAGCAGTGGAAGGGGTTGGGACACCGGGGAGCTGTTTTTT. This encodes CASSGRGWDTGELFF.

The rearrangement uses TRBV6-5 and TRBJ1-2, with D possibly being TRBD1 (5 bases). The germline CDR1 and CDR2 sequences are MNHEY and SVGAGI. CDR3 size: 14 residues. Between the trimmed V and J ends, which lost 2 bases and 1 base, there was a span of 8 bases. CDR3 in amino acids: CASSYGQGNYGYTF. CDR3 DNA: TGTGCCAGCAGTTACGGTCAGGGTAACTATGGCTACACCTTC.

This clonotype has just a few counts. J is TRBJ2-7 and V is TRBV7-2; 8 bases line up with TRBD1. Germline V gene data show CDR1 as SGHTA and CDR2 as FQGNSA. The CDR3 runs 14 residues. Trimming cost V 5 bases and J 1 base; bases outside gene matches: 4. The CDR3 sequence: CASSPDRESYEQYF. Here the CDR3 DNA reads TGTGCCAGCAGCCCGGACAGGGAGTCCTACGAGCAGTACTTC. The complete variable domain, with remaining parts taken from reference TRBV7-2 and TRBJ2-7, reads GAGVSQSPSNKVTEKGKDVELRCDPISGHTALYWYRQSLGQGLEFLIYFQGNSAPDKSGLPSDRFSAERTGGSVSTLTIQRTQQEDSAVYLCASSPDRESYEQYFGPGTRLTVT.

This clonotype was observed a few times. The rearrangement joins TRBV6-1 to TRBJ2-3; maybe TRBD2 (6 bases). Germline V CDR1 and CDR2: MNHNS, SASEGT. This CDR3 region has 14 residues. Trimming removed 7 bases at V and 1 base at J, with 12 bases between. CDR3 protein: CASTRGSRTDTQYF. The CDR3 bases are TGTGCCAGCACCCGGGGGTCACGCACAGATACGCAGTATTTT.

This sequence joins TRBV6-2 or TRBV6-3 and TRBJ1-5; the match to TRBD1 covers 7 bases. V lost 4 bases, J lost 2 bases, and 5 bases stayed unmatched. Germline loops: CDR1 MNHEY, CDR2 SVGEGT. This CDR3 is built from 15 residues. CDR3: CASSSRQGRNQPQHF. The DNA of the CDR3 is TGTGCCAGCAGTTCTCGACAGGGCCGCAATCAGCCCCAGCATTTT.

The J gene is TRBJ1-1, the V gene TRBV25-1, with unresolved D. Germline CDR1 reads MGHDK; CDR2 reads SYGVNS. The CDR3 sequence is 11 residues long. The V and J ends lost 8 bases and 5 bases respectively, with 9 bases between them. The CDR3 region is CASLVGTEAFF. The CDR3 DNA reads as TGTGCCAGCTTGGTTGGGACTGAAGCTTTCTTT. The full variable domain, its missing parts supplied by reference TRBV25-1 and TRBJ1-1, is EADIYQTPRYLVIGTGKKITLECSQTMGHDKMYWYQQDPGMELHLIHYSYGVNSTEKGDLSSESTVSRIRTEHFPLTLESARPSHTSQYLCASLVGTEAFFGQGTRLTVV.

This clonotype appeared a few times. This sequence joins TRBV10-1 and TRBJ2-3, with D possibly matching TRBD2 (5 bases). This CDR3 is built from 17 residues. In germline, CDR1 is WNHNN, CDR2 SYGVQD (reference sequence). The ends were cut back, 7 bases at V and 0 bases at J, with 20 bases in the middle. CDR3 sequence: CASTRPLDSTSTDTQYF. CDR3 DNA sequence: TGCGCCAGCACAAGGCCACTAGACTCCACTAGCACAGATACGCAGTATTTT.